This T cell receptor (beta chain) comes out of a study of blood T cell repertoires in COVID-19. Study-level background: Acute-phase and convalescent COVID-19 samples originated in the United States, Italy and Spain. In each case, the material was cDNA or gDNA derived from T cells, B-cell-depleted T cells, or PBMCs.

Germline lookup yields CDR1 MNHEY and CDR2 SMNVEV (reference sequence). The J segment lost 2 bases and the V segment lost 3 bases, leaving 0 bases of the junction unmatched. This CDR3 has 15 residues. This clone has just one count. In the authors' methods: Reference gene primer amplification gave nucleated cell count estimates. Sequencing used immunoSEQ multiplex PCR; TCRdb keeps in-frame clones, though not all of them. V and J calls plus clone size are reproduced from that table; the DNA served to infer D and trimming. The table lists 150,000 to 180,000 clones, 91% of them singletons, with around 0.55% in the top ten.

Sequenced material: peripheral blood. This clonotype was obtained from a man aged 45-65 years with acute or convalescent COVID-19. This chain uses TRBV27 with TRBJ2-6; 8 bases align to TRBD2. The CDR3, as DNA: TGTGCCAGCAGTTTCGGGGGGGCTGGGGCCAACGTCCTGACTTTC. It specifies CASSFGGAGANVLTF.